The next 15 T cell receptor beta chains were all read from a single sample in a study of early T cells in non-severe SARS-CoV-2 infection (dated by TCRdb to the early 2020s). Library preparation employed 5' RACE. Sequencing was carried out with a NextSeq 500. TCRdb reprocessing: public reads trimmed at Q25 with fastp, clones called with MiXCR, in-frame beta chains kept. CDR3 protein sequences are deduplicated, and each keeps its most common genes and DNA. This sample lists roughly 80,000 distinct CDR3 sequences; 7.5% to 10% were detected once. Of the sample, 4.5% to 5% is held by the ten largest clones. The specimen was whole blood. The receptors were sampled from an adult who was a healthcare worker with PCR-confirmed SARS-CoV-2 infection or an uninfected control (not recorded which).

This clonotype was picked up many times. The rearrangement uses TRBV6-6 and TRBJ1-5; D is possibly TRBD1 (5 bases). Germline values: CDR1 MNHNY, CDR2 SVGAGI (reference sequence). The V and J ends lost 8 bases and 3 bases respectively, with 11 bases between them. This CDR3 spans 13 amino acids. The CDR3 protein is CASGVGVNQPQHF. CDR3 in DNA: TGTGCCAGCGGGGTAGGGGTCAATCAGCCCCAGCATTTT.

In this sample, this clonotype turned up many times. The J gene is TRBJ1-4, the V gene TRBV5-1, with 8 bases identical to TRBD1. J lost 7 bases, V lost 3 bases, and 8 bases had no gene match. Germline CDR1 and CDR2: SGHRS and YFSETQ. This CDR3 is built from 15 residues. DNA of the CDR3: TGCGCCAGCAGCTCTTCGCAAACAGGGGGTGAAAAACTGTTTTTT. The encoded protein is CASSSSQTGGEKLFF.

At least ten counts were recorded for this clonotype. The J gene is TRBJ2-7, the V gene TRBV28, with 8 bases that match TRBD1. The CDR3 sequence is 15 residues long. Germline V gives CDR1 MDHEN, CDR2 SYDVKM. Losses at the gene ends were 0 bases for V and 0 bases for J; bases not matched to a gene: 1. CDR3 sequence: CASSLWGTGSYEQYF. The CDR3 DNA is TGTGCCAGCAGTTTATGGGGGACAGGCTCCTACGAGCAGTACTTC.

This chain links TRBV3-1 with TRBJ1-6; TRBD1 matches 9 bases. Germline values: CDR1 LGHDT, CDR2 YNNKEL (reference sequence). CDR3 length: 16 residues. The trim removed 1 base at V and 9 bases at J, leaving 7 bases unmatched. CDR3 residues: CASSQGGQGVSSPLHF. The CDR3 DNA sequence: TGTGCCAGCAGCCAAGGGGGACAGGGTGTGAGTTCACCCCTCCACTTT.

This clonotype has a handful of counts. The chain is built from TRBV29-1 and TRBJ2-1; D remains unclear. Trimming removed 7 bases from V and 6 bases from J, with 7 bases in between. Germline-derived CDR1 and CDR2 are SQVTM and ANQGSEA. There are 10 residues in the CDR3. The CDR3 nucleotides read TGCAGCGCCGGAAGCAATGAGCAGTTCTTC. Protein sequence: CSAGSNEQFF.

Note on this clonotype: As the CDR3 is not closed by the conserved phenylalanine or tryptophan, this likely results from a read error. J is TRBJ2-5 and V is TRBV27; TRBD2 matches 8 bases. The CDR3 contains 15 residues. V lost 2 bases to trimming and J lost 4 bases; unmatched junction nucleotides: 6. CDR1 is MNHEY, CDR2 SMNVEV, per germline (reference sequence). In DNA, the CDR3 is TGTGCCAGCAGTTTAGGCGGGAGGCGAGGAGAGACCCAGTACGTC. Translated: CASSLGGRRGETQYV.

This clonotype appeared many times. V gene TRBV20-1 combines with J gene TRBJ1-1, with D unclear. V lost 0 bases and J 5 bases, leaving 10 bases between the germline ends. The CDR3 runs to 13 residues. Germline loops: CDR1 DFQATT, CDR2 SNEGSKA (reference sequence). The CDR3 coding sequence is TGCAGTGCTAGAGATCCCAGTAGAACTGAAGCTTTCTTT. As protein: CSARDPSRTEAFF.

This clonotype was counted many times. The chain joins TRBV5-4 to TRBJ2-7; D is perhaps TRBD2 (6 bases). This CDR3 has 14 residues. The ends were cut back, 1 base at V and 5 bases at J, with 13 bases in the middle. The germline V gene encodes CDR1 SGHNT and CDR2 YYREEE (reference sequence). CDR3 region: CASSLWGRTHEQYF. In DNA, the CDR3 is TGTGCCAGCAGCTTGTGGGGGAGGACCCACGAGCAGTACTTC.

The rearrangement uses TRBV3-1 and TRBJ2-1; D ambiguous. Germline CDR1 reads LGHDT; CDR2 reads YNNKEL (reference sequence). The CDR3 is 13 residues long. With 1 base removed from V and 8 bases from J, the gap between germline ends came to 9 bases. CDR3 nucleotide sequence: TGTGCCAGCAGCCAAGTTCTTATCGATGAGCAGTTCTTC. Its protein product is CASSQVLIDEQFF.

This chain uses TRBV4-2 with TRBJ2-3; 10 bases align to TRBD2. Germline assignment: CDR1 LGHNA and CDR2 YNFKEQ. Trimming removed 0 bases from V and 2 bases from J; junction bases left unmatched: 8. The CDR3 is 18 amino acids. CDR3 amino acids: CASSQDLRTSGYTDTQYF. CDR3 sequence (DNA): TGTGCCAGCAGCCAAGACCTCAGGACTAGCGGCTACACAGATACGCAGTATTTT.

This clonotype came up many times. The V gene is TRBV28, the J gene TRBJ2-1; a weak D match, TRBD2 (5 bases). Between the trimmed V and J ends, which lost 4 bases and 2 bases, there was a span of 15 bases. The CDR3 extends over 16 amino acids. Germline V gene sequence: CDR1 MDHEN, CDR2 SYDVKM. The CDR3 reads CASSSTPSGTYNEQFF. The CDR3 DNA is TGTGCCAGCAGTTCCACCCCCAGCGGAACCTACAATGAGCAGTTCTTC.

The table lists this clonotype with many counts. CDR3 in DNA: TGTGCCAGCACGTCTAGCGGGAGGGCCGGTTGGCAGTACTTC. Protein sequence: CASTSSGRAGWQYF. The chain combines TRBV6-1 with TRBJ2-7; 12 bases match TRBD2. The CDR3 sequence is 14 residues long. Trimming took 7 bases from V and 9 from J; bases not matched to a gene: 10. Germline CDR1 and CDR2: MNHNS and SASEGT.

This clonotype occurred many times. The chain uses TRBV6-2 or TRBV6-3 and TRBJ1-5; the match to TRBD1 covers 9 bases. The germline V gene encodes CDR1 MNHEY and CDR2 SVGEGT. The CDR3 length is 12 residues. The trim removed 6 bases at V and 16 bases at J, leaving 10 bases unmatched. CDR3 nucleotides: TGTGCCAGCAGAACGCAACCGGGACAGGGACATTTT. Amino acids: CASRTQPGQGHF.

This chain links TRBV5-1 with TRBJ2-1; D is ambiguous. CDR3 length: 15 amino acids. The ends were cut back, 0 bases at V and 0 bases at J, with 7 bases in the middle. Germline V gives CDR1 SGHRS, CDR2 YFSETQ. The CDR3 DNA follows: TGCGCCAGCAGCTTGGACTTTAGCTCCTACAATGAGCAGTTCTTC. It yields the protein CASSLDFSSYNEQFF. Variable domain in full (rest from reference TRBV5-1 and TRBJ2-1): KAGVTQTPRYLIKTRGQQVTLSCSPISGHRSVSWYQQTPGQGLQFLFEYFSETQRNKGNFPGRFSGRQFSNSRSEMNVSTLELGDSALYLCASSLDFSSYNEQFFGPGTRLTVL.

The table lists this clonotype with many counts. The rearrangement joins TRBV20-1 to TRBJ1-5; D unresolved. Between the trimmed V and J ends, which lost 0 bases and 3 bases, there was a span of 9 bases. This CDR3 contains 14 residues. Looked up from germline, CDR1 is DFQATT and CDR2 is SNEGSKA (reference sequence). The CDR3: CSARDPGSNQPQHF. The CDR3, as DNA: TGCAGTGCTAGAGATCCCGGGTCCAATCAGCCCCAGCATTTT.